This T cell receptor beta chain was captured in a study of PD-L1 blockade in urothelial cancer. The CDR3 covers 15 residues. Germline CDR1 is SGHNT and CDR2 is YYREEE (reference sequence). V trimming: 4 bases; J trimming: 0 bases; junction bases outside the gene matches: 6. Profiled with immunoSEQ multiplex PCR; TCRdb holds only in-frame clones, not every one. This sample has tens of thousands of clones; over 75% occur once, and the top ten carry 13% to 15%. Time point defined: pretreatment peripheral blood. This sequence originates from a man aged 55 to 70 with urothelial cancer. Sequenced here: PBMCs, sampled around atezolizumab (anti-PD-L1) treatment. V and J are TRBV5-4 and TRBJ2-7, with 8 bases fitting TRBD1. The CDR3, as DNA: TGTGCCAGCAGCATGGGACAGGCCCTCTCCTACGAGCAGTACTTC. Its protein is CASSMGQALSYEQYF.